These T cell receptor beta chains were read from a single sample in a study of STAT5B mutations in CD4+ large granular lymphocyte leukemia. Only in-frame clones appear in the TCRdb table, and some are missing; sequencing was by immunoSEQ multiplex PCR. The table has about 50,000 clones, 84% seen once. Sequenced material: CD4+ T cells from blood buffy coats. The receptors were sampled from a human donor in good health. CDR3s include the opening cysteine and the closing phenylalanine or tryptophan. A D gene is named only where the DNA matches it firmly. Not every row has a clone size; where given, it reads once, few, many or a size class.

d_call clone_size cdr3_length j_call v_call cdr3_aa cdr3_nt
- - 14 TRBJ1-2 TRBV2 CASNGVPGVNGYTF TGTGCCAGCAATGGGGTCCCAGGGGTTAATGGCTACACCTTC
- - 14 TRBJ1-5 TRBV10-3 CAISDAGSGQPQHF TGTGCCATCAGTGATGCAGGGTCAGGGCAGCCCCAGCATTTT
- - 14 TRBJ2-7 TRBV7-7 CASSLAIGNYEQYF TGTGCCAGCAGCTTAGCGATAGGTAACTACGAGCAGTACTTC
- few 15 TRBJ1-2 TRBV2 CASSEGTALNYGYTF TGTGCCAGCAGTGAGGGGACGGCCTTAAACTATGGCTACACCTTC
- - 16 TRBJ2-7 TRBV9 CASSAPPSTETYEQYF TGTGCCAGCAGCGCCCCCCCCTCGACGGAGACCTACGAGCAGTACTTC
- - 14 TRBJ1-1 TRBV11-2 CASSLLGKDTEAFF TGTGCCAGCAGCTTACTTGGGAAGGACACTGAAGCTTTCTTT
- - 13 TRBJ1-1 TRBV11-2 CASSLLQNTEAFF TGTGCCAGCAGCTTACTACAGAACACTGAAGCTTTCTTT
- once 14 TRBJ1-2 TRBV6-5 CASSYQGGGNGYTF TGTGCCAGCAGTTACCAAGGAGGGGGTAATGGCTACACCTTC
- - 11 TRBJ2-4 TRBV29-1 CSVLGHNIQYF TGCAGCGTTCTGGGACACAACATTCAGTACTTC
- - 15 TRBJ2-2 TRBV5-1 CASSLVGENTGELFF TGCGCCAGCAGCTTGGTGGGGGAGAACACCGGGGAGCTGTTTTTT
TRBD2 - 15 TRBJ2-2 TRBV6-6 CASRGLAGDAGELFF TGTGCCAGCAGGGGACTAGCGGGGGATGCTGGGGAGCTGTTTTTT
TRBD1 - 16 TRBJ1-3 TRBV4-1 CASSHPHRDRGNTIYF TGCGCCAGCAGCCATCCCCACCGGGACAGAGGAAACACCATATATTTT
TRBD2 - 16 TRBJ2-1 TRBV5-4 CASSLAGLAGTDEQFF TGTGCCAGCAGCTTGGCCGGACTAGCGGGGACCGATGAGCAGTTCTTC
- - 12 TRBJ2-7 TRBV28 CASSLIGYEQYF TGTGCCAGCAGTTTAATCGGCTACGAGCAGTACTTC